This T cell receptor beta chain appears in the sequencing data of a study of Ad26.COV2.S vaccination and SARS-CoV-2 variants. Whole-study context: Donor was in the COV1001 Ad26.COV2.S trial arm.

Study-level results: The TCR breadth and depth analyses may have produced an underestimate of total T cell responses.

The data were produced by immunoSEQ multiplex PCR, yet TCRdb's version contains in-frame clones alone and is incomplete. Here the sample spans some 400,000 clones, around 89% being singletons. Treatment meaning: 15 to 20 received Ad26.COV2.S at low or high dose, single or two shots; about 5 received placebo; per-sample allocation not given. It was on day 63 after the first vaccine or placebo injection that samples were taken. This clone was counted a few times. The antigen is not known. The TCR comes from a person between 18 and 65 years old who received the Ad26.COV2.S COVID-19 vaccine or a placebo. The sequenced sample was peripheral blood, obtained in a trial of Ad26.COV2.S vaccine versus placebo.

As DNA, the CDR3 is TGTGCCACCAGTGACCCTACAGGGGGCTACGAGCAGTACTTC. This encodes CATSDPTGGYEQYF. The V and J genes are TRBV24-1 and TRBJ2-7; TRBD1 matches 8 bases. V gave up 4 bases and J gave up 3 bases; unmatched junction bases: 4. The V gene's germline CDR1 is KGHDR and CDR2 SFDVKD. CDR3 length equals 14 residues.